The 12 T cell receptor beta chains listed next were all sequenced from one sample in a study of shared clonotypes between healthy human individuals. The table came from immunoSEQ multiplex PCR; TCRdb's copy has only in-frame clones and leaves some out. The data hold 1,100,000 or so clones, with 78% observed a single time. Sequencing used memory CD4+ T cells from PBMCs. The subset is: CD45RA-negative fraction. These receptors were obtained from a man aged 18 to 35 in good health. Some clones in this sample may be carry-over from other donors' samples.

The chain couples TRBV19 to TRBJ2-3, with D possibly matching TRBD2 (5 bases). The CDR3 runs 16 residues. The ends were cut back, 4 bases at V and 0 bases at J, with 14 bases in the middle. Per the germline V gene, CDR1 is LNHDA and CDR2 is SQIVND (reference sequence). CDR3 DNA: TGTGCCAGTAGTAGTTCTAGCCGGGCTAGCACAGATACGCAGTATTTT. Translation gives CASSSSSRASTDTQYF.

DNA of the CDR3: TGTGCCTGGAGTATTCTAGCGGGAGCACTCAATGAGCAGTTCTTC. This sequence encodes CAWSILAGALNEQFF. The chain joins TRBV30 to TRBJ2-1, with 10 bases aligning to TRBD2. CDR1 and CDR2 (germline): GTSNPN, SVGIG (reference sequence). The junction had 7 bases not matched to a gene; V was cut back by 2 bases and J by 6 bases. The length of the CDR3 is 15 residues.

This rearrangement joins TRBV14 to TRBJ2-1; D not resolved. The ends were cut back, 4 bases at V and 1 base at J, with 14 bases in the middle. The CDR3 contains 16 residues. Germline V gives CDR1 SGHDN, CDR2 FVKESK. This CDR3 is CASSRAGRLSYNEQFF. In nucleotides, the CDR3 is TGTGCCAGCAGCCGGGCTGGGCGGCTTTCCTACAATGAGCAGTTCTTC.

The chain uses TRBV15 and TRBJ2-1, with D perhaps matching TRBD2 (5 bases). CDR3 length: 15 residues. V lost 5 bases and J 0 bases, leaving 11 bases between the germline ends. Germline-derived CDR1 and CDR2 are LNHNV and YYDKDF (reference sequence). CDR3 loop: CATSWTRFSYNEQFF. The CDR3 DNA sequence: TGTGCCACCAGCTGGACTCGTTTCTCCTACAATGAGCAGTTCTTC.

V and J are TRBV19 and TRBJ2-1; no definite D call. In germline, CDR1 is LNHDA, CDR2 SQIVND (reference sequence). The CDR3 covers 14 residues. The V end lost 3 bases, the J end lost 5 bases, and 11 bases lay between the germline ends. This CDR3 reads CASSMIAPHNEQFF. The CDR3 DNA is TGTGCCAGTAGTATGATAGCCCCTCACAATGAGCAGTTCTTC.

The chain combines TRBV6-1 with TRBJ2-6; D remains ambiguous. This CDR3 spans 13 amino acids. Germline loops: CDR1 MNHNS, CDR2 SASEGT. Trimming cost V 5 bases and J 1 base, with 3 bases left between them. This chain's CDR3 is CASSISGANVLTF. The CDR3 DNA is TGTGCCAGCAGTATTTCTGGGGCCAACGTCCTGACTTTC.

At least ten counts were recorded for this clone. The V call is TRBV29-1, the J call TRBJ2-6; TRBD2 matches 9 bases. The CDR3 sequence is 17 residues long. The J segment lost 2 bases and the V segment lost 2 bases, leaving 7 bases of the junction unmatched. Germline V gene lookup returns CDR1 SQVTM and CDR2 ANQGSEA. For the CDR3, the DNA is TGCAGCGTTGAATTGCGGGAGGGCCTAGCTGGGGCCAACGTCCTGACTTTC. Its protein product is CSVELREGLAGANVLTF.

J is TRBJ2-3 and V is TRBV19, with 8 nucleotides matching TRBD2. Losses at the gene ends were 5 bases for V and 6 bases for J; bases not matched to a gene: 7. Per germline, CDR1 LNHDA and CDR2 SQIVND (reference sequence). CDR3 length equals 14 residues. The CDR3 here is CASSRGGLADTQYF. The CDR3 region has the DNA TGTGCCAGTAGTCGGGGGGGCCTCGCCGATACGCAGTATTTT.

This chain uses TRBV7-9 with TRBJ1-5; D call uncertain. Per the germline V gene, CDR1 is SEHNR and CDR2 is FQNEAQ (reference sequence). The CDR3 has 13 residues. The V end lost 3 bases, the J end lost 5 bases, and 8 bases lay between the germline ends. The CDR3 sequence: CASSFDRYQPQHF. CDR3 nucleotides: TGTGCCAGCAGCTTCGATCGGTATCAGCCCCAGCATTTT.

This rearrangement joins TRBV7-2 to TRBJ2-5; 8 bases are a match to TRBD2. The germline gives CDR1 SGHTA, CDR2 FQGNSA. The CDR3 spans 13 residues. V trimming: 6 bases; J trimming: 5 bases; junction bases outside the gene matches: 5. Here the CDR3 DNA reads TGTGCCAGCAGGGGACTAGGGGGGGAGACCCAGTACTTC. It is translated as CASRGLGGETQYF. Variable domain in full (rest from reference TRBV7-2 and TRBJ2-5): GAGVSQSPSNKVTEKGKDVELRCDPISGHTALYWYRQSLGQGLEFLIYFQGNSAPDKSGLPSDRFSAERTGGSVSTLTIQRTQQEDSAVYLCASRGLGGETQYFGPGTRLLVL.

This chain links TRBV9 with TRBJ1-2; 7 bases fit TRBD1. The CDR3 covers 14 residues. Germline lookup yields CDR1 SGDLS and CDR2 YYNGEE. After removal of 4 bases from V and 8 bases from J, the junction contained 11 bases not matched to a gene. This CDR3 is CASSPRGGGSGYTF. CDR3 DNA: TGTGCCAGCAGCCCCAGGGGGGGAGGGTCCGGCTACACCTTC.

The chain links TRBV6-1 to TRBJ2-7; the match to TRBD1 covers 9 bases. The J segment lost 6 bases and the V segment lost 6 bases, leaving 6 bases of the junction unmatched. CDR1 is MNHNS, CDR2 SASEGT, per germline. The length of the CDR3 is 13 residues. Written as DNA, the CDR3 is TGTGCCAGCAGGAAGACAGGGGGAAGCGAGCAGTACTTC. This translates into CASRKTGGSEQYF.